The clone carrying this TCR beta chain showed up many times. Its antigen is currently unknown. These data are taken from a study of Graves' ophthalmopathy and Graves' hyperthyroidism. Study results and caveats: Most expanded thyroid clonotypes above 0.001 frequency also appeared in blood.

From RNA, the CDR3 regions of TCR beta chains were amplified and sequenced. The first round was an RT-PCR with HTBI primers, and the second round was a multiplex PCR. MiXCR was run by TCRdb on the multiplex PCR reads, yielding one entry per CDR3 protein. The data show a few hundred thousand distinct CDR3 sequences, roughly 16% seen once. CDR1 and CDR2 (germline): MNHEY, SVGEGT. The CDR3 covers 12 residues. Trimming cost V 7 bases and J 3 bases, with 7 bases left between them. A duration under 3 months, NOSPECS ≥4, CAS ≥3 and moderate-to-severe activity characterized the donors with ophthalmopathy. Diagnosis relied on clinical symptoms, serum thyroxine, TRAb, thyroid ultrasound and orbital computed tomography.

The sequenced material came from peripheral blood. This clonotype was sampled from an adult man with Graves' ophthalmopathy. This chain joins TRBV6-2 or TRBV6-3 and TRBJ1-5; D remains unclear. The CDR3 DNA sequence: TGTGCCAGCAACACACCCAATCAGCCCCAGCATTTT. This gives the protein CASNTPNQPQHF.